This TCR beta chain was sequenced in a study of CD8 T cells in Susac syndrome. Study-level results: As the study acknowledged, the number of individuals in its TCR sequencing and HLA analysis was relatively small.

As concerns this clonotype: The antigen is unknown.

Random-hexamer reverse transcription was applied to roughly 0.5 to 1 ug RNA. Multiplex immunoSEQ PCR targeted 54 Vbeta and 13 Jbeta TCR beta segments. From the immunoSEQ multiplex PCR reads, TCRdb called clonotypes with MiXCR, one entry per CDR3 protein. The sample consists of 150,000 or so distinct CDR3 sequences, about 95% of them appearing once. The V gene end was trimmed by 6 bases and the J gene end by 3 bases; junction bases not matched to a gene: 6. CDR1 LNHDA and CDR2 SQIVND come from the germline V gene (reference sequence). The CDR3 sequence is 17 residues long. The diagnostic criteria were recently defined, and patients with Susac syndrome met them for definite or probable disease.

Sequenced input: CD4+ T cells from PBMCs. The sequence was collected from a human donor with Susac syndrome. The chain combines TRBV19 with TRBJ2-1; 15 nucleotides line up with TRBD2. The CDR3 here is CASRWTSGRGDYNEQFF. The CDR3 bases are TGTGCCAGTAGATGGACTAGCGGGAGGGGGGACTACAATGAGCAGTTCTTC.